The sample holds many counts of the clone carrying this TCR beta chain. The antigen is undetermined. The data belong to a study of CD8 T cells in ankylosing spondylitis. Whole-study results and caveats: Reports of some motif variants in reactive arthritis synovial fluid and blood predate this one. Blood from ankylosing spondylitis patients appeared to carry a characteristic roughly 8-variant TCR beta motif. According to the report, clones linked to the disease were significantly enriched in matched synovial fluid samples taken from ankylosing spondylitis patients.

It was by quantitative 5'-RACE with molecular barcodes that TCR beta libraries were made. Each CDR3 protein gets one entry after TCRdb re-called the 5' RACE reads with MiXCR. The repertoire includes about 420,000 distinct CDR3 sequences, around 24% of them detected once, and roughly 16% sits in the top ten. The ends lost 1 base at V and 8 bases at J; junction bases unmatched: 7. The CDR3 is 14 amino acids. Germline V gene sequence: CDR1 SGHVS, CDR2 FQNEAQ. Sequencing was carried out using blood, either unsorted or a sorted T cell fraction (not recorded which). The V gene is TRBV7-8, the J gene TRBJ1-1; TRBD1 matches 7 bases. The TCR sequence derives from a male donor with ankylosing spondylitis. The DNA for the CDR3 is TGTGCCAGCAGCTTAGTGATCGGACAGGAAGAAGCTTTCTTT. Its translation: CASSLVIGQEEAFF.